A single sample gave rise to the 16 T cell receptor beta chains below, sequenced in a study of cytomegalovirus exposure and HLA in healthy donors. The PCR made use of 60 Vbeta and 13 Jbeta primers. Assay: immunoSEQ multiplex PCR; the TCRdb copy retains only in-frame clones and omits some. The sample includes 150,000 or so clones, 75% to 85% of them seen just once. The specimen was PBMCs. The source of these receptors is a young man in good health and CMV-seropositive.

DNA for the CDR3: TGTGCCAGCGGGACAAAGAACACTGAAGCTTTCTTT. It yields the protein CASGTKNTEAFF. This chain joins TRBV5-4 and TRBJ1-1, with D maybe TRBD1 (6 bases). V gave up 7 bases and J gave up 1 base, with 8 bases separating them. The CDR3 is 12 residues long. CDR1 and CDR2 from the germline V gene are SGHNT and YYREEE (reference sequence). The whole variable domain, filled in from reference TRBV5-4 and TRBJ1-1, reads ETGVTQSPTHLIKTRGQQVTLRCSSQSGHNTVSWYQQALGQGPQFIFQYYREEENGRGNFPPRFSGLQFPNYSSELNVNALELDDSALYLCASGTKNTEAFFGQGTRLTVV.

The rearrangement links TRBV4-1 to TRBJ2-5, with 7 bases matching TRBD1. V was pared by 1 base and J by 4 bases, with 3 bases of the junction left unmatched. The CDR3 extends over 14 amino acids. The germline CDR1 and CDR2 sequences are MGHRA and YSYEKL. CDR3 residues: CASSQGSGGETQYF. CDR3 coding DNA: TGCGCCAGCAGCCAAGGGTCAGGGGGAGAGACCCAGTACTTC.

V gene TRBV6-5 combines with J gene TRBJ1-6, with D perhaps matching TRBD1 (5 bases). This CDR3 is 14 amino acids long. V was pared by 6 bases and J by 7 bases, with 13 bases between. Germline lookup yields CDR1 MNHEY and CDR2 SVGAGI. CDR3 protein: CASSAFRGNSPLHF. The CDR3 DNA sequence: TGTGCCAGCAGCGCTTTTAGGGGCAATTCACCCCTCCACTTT.

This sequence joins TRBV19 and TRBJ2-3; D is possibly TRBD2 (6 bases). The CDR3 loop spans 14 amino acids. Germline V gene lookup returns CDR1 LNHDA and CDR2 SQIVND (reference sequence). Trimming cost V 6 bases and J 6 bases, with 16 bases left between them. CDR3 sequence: CASRGGERGDTQYF. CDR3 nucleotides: TGTGCCAGTAGAGGCGGGGAACGGGGGGATACGCAGTATTTT.

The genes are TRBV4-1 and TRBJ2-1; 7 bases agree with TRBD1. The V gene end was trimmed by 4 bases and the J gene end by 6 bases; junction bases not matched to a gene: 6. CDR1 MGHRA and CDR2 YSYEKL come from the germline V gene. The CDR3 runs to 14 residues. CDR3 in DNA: TGCGCCAGCAGCCTTTCACAGGGGTCCAATGAGCAGTTCTTC. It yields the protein CASSLSQGSNEQFF.

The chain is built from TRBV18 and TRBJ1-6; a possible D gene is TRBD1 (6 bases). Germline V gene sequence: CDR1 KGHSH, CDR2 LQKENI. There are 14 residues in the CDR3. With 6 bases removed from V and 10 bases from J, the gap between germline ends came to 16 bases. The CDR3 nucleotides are TGTGCCAGCTCCCCCGGGGGGGACAAGTCACCCCTCCACTTT. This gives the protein CASSPGGDKSPLHF.

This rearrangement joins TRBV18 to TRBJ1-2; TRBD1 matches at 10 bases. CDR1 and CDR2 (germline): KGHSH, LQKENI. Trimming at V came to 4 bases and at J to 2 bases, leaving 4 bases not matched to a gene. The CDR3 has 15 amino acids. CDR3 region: CASSRGQGGNYGYTF. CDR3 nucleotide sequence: TGTGCCAGCTCACGCGGACAGGGGGGGAACTATGGCTACACCTTC.

CDR3 DNA sequence: TGTGCCTGGAGTCGTAACACTGAAGCTTTCTTT. Amino acids: CAWSRNTEAFF. V gene TRBV30 combines with J gene TRBJ1-1; D gene uncertain. CDR1 and CDR2 (germline): GTSNPN, SVGIG (reference sequence). V lost 2 bases to trimming and J lost 2 bases, with 3 bases between them. CDR3 length equals 11 residues.

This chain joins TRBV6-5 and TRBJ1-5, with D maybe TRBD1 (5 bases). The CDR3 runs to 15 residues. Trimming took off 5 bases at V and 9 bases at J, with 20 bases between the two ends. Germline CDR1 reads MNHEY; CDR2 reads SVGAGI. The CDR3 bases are TGTGCCAGCAGTGGCAGGGACTTAAATAAACCGCCCCAGCATTTT. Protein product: CASSGRDLNKPPQHF.

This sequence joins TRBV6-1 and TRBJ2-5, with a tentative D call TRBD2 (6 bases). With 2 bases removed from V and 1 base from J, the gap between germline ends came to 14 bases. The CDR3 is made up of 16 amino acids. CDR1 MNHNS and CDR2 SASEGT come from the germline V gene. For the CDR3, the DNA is TGTGCCAGCAGTGAAAGGGTGCCGGGAGCCCAAGAGACCCAGTACTTC. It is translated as CASSERVPGAQETQYF.

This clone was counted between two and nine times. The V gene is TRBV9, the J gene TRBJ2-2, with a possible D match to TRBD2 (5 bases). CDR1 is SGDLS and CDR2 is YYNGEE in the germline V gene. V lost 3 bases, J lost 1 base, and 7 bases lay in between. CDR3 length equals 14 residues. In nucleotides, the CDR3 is TGTGCCAGCAGCGCCCGGGAGAACACCGGGGAGCTGTTTTTT. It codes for CASSARENTGELFF.

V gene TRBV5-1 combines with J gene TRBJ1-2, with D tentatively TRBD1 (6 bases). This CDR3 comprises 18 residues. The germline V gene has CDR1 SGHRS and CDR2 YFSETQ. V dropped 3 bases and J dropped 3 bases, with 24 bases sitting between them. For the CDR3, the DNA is TGCGCCAGCAGCTCTCAAATTCCGGGACAAGCGACCGACTATGGCTACACCTTC. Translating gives CASSSQIPGQATDYGYTF.

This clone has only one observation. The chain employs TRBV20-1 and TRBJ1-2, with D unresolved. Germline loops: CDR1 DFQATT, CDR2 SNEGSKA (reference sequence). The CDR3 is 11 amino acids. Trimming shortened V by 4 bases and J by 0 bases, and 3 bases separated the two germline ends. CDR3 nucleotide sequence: TGCAGTGCTACGTCTAACTATGGCTACACCTTC. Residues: CSATSNYGYTF.

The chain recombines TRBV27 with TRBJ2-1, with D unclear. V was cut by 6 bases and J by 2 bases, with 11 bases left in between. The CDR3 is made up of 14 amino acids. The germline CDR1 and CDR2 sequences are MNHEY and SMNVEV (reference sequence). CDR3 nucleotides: TGTGCCAGCAGCACCCGGTTGGCCTACAATGAGCAGTTCTTC. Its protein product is CASSTRLAYNEQFF.

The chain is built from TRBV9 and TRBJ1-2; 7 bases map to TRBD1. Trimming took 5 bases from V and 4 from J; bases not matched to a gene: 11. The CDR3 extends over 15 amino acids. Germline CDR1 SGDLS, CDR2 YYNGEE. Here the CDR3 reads CASSVLPGTVYGYTF. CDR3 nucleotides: TGTGCCAGCAGTGTCCTTCCGGGGACAGTCTATGGCTACACCTTC.

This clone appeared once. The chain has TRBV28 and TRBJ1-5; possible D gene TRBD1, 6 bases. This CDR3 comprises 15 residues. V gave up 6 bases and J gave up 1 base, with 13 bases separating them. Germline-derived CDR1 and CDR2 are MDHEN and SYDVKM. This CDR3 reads CASSPGGQSNQPQHF. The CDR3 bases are TGTGCCAGCAGCCCCGGAGGACAGAGCAATCAGCCCCAGCATTTT.